What follows are 30 T cell receptor beta chains derived from one specimen sequenced in a study of cytomegalovirus exposure and HLA in healthy donors. This PCR relied on a set of 60 Vbeta primers and 13 Jbeta primers. The table came from immunoSEQ multiplex PCR; TCRdb's copy has only in-frame clones and leaves some out. The sample has 100,000 or so clones; approximately 12% are singletons. Sequencing was done on a sample of PBMCs. The receptors here all came from a man aged 40-49 years in good health and CMV-seropositive.

As concerns this clone: At one of its ends the junction is not consistent with the germline gene, which may arise from a read error. This chain connects TRBV12-5 to TRBJ1-5, with 8 bases fitting TRBD1. Germline lookup yields CDR1 LGHNT and CDR2 FRNRAP. CDR3 length equals 19 residues. CDR3 amino acids: CASGLVRGTGGVEQSAPAF. The CDR3 DNA is TGTGCTAGTGGTTTGGTAAGAGGGACAGGAGGTGTTGAGCAATCAGCCCCAGCATTT.

This clone was counted only a few times. The chain uses TRBV28 and TRBJ2-5, with D uncertain. CDR1 and CDR2 (germline): MDHEN, SYDVKM. V lost 2 bases and J lost 10, with 8 bases in between. The CDR3 runs to 11 residues. CDR3 sequence: CASSLKALQYF. CDR3 bases: TGTGCCAGCAGTTTAAAAGCCCTCCAGTACTTC.

J is TRBJ2-2 and V is TRBV29-1, with TRBD2 as a possible D gene (5 bases). From germline, CDR1 is SQVTM and CDR2 ANQGSEA. This CDR3 is built from 14 residues. V shed 2 bases and J shed 2 bases, with 9 bases lying between them. The CDR3 spells CSVELAENTGELFF. The DNA of the CDR3 is TGCAGCGTTGAACTAGCAGAAAACACCGGGGAGCTGTTTTTT.

This clone was picked up a small number of times. The chain combines TRBV5-4 with TRBJ1-1, with TRBD1 matching over 7 bases. The germline V gene encodes CDR1 SGHNT and CDR2 YYREEE (reference sequence). With V trimmed by 0 bases and J by 5 bases, 4 bases remained unmatched. The CDR3 is made up of 14 amino acids. CDR3 in amino acids: CASSLEGAITEAFF. The CDR3 nucleotides are TGTGCCAGCAGCTTGGAGGGGGCAATTACTGAAGCTTTCTTT. The entire variable domain, with the rest obtained from reference TRBV5-4 and TRBJ1-1, is as follows: ETGVTQSPTHLIKTRGQQVTLRCSSQSGHNTVSWYQQALGQGPQFIFQYYREEENGRGNFPPRFSGLQFPNYSSELNVNALELDDSALYLCASSLEGAITEAFFGQGTRLTVV.

This clone has more than one count but fewer than ten. The chain employs TRBV7-9 and TRBJ2-5, with 8 bases fitting TRBD1. CDR3 length equals 18 residues. The germline V gene encodes CDR1 SEHNR and CDR2 FQNEAQ (reference sequence). Trimming removed 0 bases from V and 5 bases from J; junction bases left unmatched: 14. CDR3 in DNA: TGTGCCAGCAGCTTAGCTACAGGGGGTGGCCCCGATGCGGAGACCCAGTACTTC. Protein: CASSLATGGGPDAETQYF.

The genes are TRBV29-1 and TRBJ1-1, with 11 bases that match TRBD1. V dropped 6 bases and J dropped 0; count of bases not matched to a gene: 15. The CDR3 is made up of 18 amino acids. The V gene's germline CDR1 is SQVTM and CDR2 ANQGSEA. In nucleotides, the CDR3 is TGCAGCGTGCAGGGTGTTACGGGACAGGGGGTGATGAACACTGAAGCTTTCTTT. Protein product: CSVQGVTGQGVMNTEAFF.

In its sample, this clone was seen a few times. The CDR3 bases are TGTGCCAGCAGCCTATATCCAGGGGCTTACACCGGGGAGCTGTTTTTT. Amino acid sequence: CASSLYPGAYTGELFF. The chain combines TRBV7-9 with TRBJ2-2, with D perhaps TRBD1 (6 bases). The V and J ends lost 5 bases and 3 bases respectively, with 16 bases between them. The CDR3 loop spans 16 amino acids. Germline CDR1 SEHNR, CDR2 FQNEAQ (reference sequence).

This clone was found a few times. The rearrangement uses TRBV6-1 and TRBJ2-7; D remains ambiguous. V lost 7 bases, J lost 4 bases, and 14 bases lay in between. The CDR3 is 13 amino acids. Germline values: CDR1 MNHNS, CDR2 SASEGT. This CDR3 reads CASTPLGVYEQYF. The CDR3 region has the DNA TGTGCCAGCACCCCATTGGGCGTATACGAGCAGTACTTC.

The V call is TRBV7-6, the J call TRBJ2-7, with D maybe TRBD2 (6 bases). Trimming took 4 bases from V and 2 from J, leaving 12 bases between them. CDR1 and CDR2 from the germline V gene are SGHVS and FNYEAQ. The CDR3 is made up of 14 amino acids. The CDR3 here is CASSSGLSPYEQYF. The CDR3 DNA reads as TGTGCCAGCAGCTCGGGACTTTCTCCCTACGAGCAGTACTTC.

V is TRBV10-1 and J is TRBJ2-1; D is unresolved. The V end lost 6 bases, the J end lost 0 bases, and 12 bases lay between the germline ends. The germline V gene encodes CDR1 WNHNN and CDR2 SYGVQD (reference sequence). CDR3 size: 15 residues. In DNA form, the CDR3 reads TGCGCCAGCAGCTCGACTCCCCACTCCTACAATGAGCAGTTCTTC. This encodes CASSSTPHSYNEQFF.

The sample holds a few counts of this clone. This rearrangement joins TRBV28 to TRBJ2-5; a possible D gene is TRBD1 (6 bases). Germline V gives CDR1 MDHEN, CDR2 SYDVKM. Trimming took 5 bases from V and 4 from J, leaving 11 bases between them. The CDR3 contains 13 residues. DNA for the CDR3: TGTGCCAGCAGTGGGGACATCGGAGAGACCCAGTACTTC. Translating it yields CASSGDIGETQYF.

This clone was detected only a few times. J is TRBJ2-2 and V is TRBV19; TRBD2 matches 7 bases. V lost 6 bases and J lost 2; bases outside the gene matches: 6. Germline V lookup: CDR1 LNHDA, CDR2 SQIVND (reference sequence). The CDR3 loop spans 15 amino acids. CDR3 protein: CASRQLALNTGELFF. The DNA for the CDR3 is TGTGCCAGTAGACAACTAGCGTTAAACACCGGGGAGCTGTTTTTT.

The CDR3 DNA sequence: TGTGCCAGCAGCTTGTATGTAGGGGCCAACACTGAAGCTTTCTTT. Translation gives CASSLYVGANTEAFF. V gene TRBV5-8 combines with J gene TRBJ1-1; possible D gene TRBD1, 5 bases. Germline V gives CDR1 SGHTS, CDR2 YDEGEE. CDR3 size: 15 residues. The V end lost 1 base, the J end lost 2 bases, and 12 bases lay between the germline ends.

Worth noting for this clone: The junction departs from the called germline gene at one end, perhaps through a read error. The chain carries TRBV7-7 and TRBJ1-5, with TRBD1 as a possible D gene (6 bases). The CDR3 consists of 16 residues. Germline values: CDR1 SSHAT, CDR2 FNYEAQ (reference sequence). The CDR3 spells CASSLDWDTSNQPQHF. The CDR3 DNA reads TGTGCTAGCAGCTTAGATTGGGACACTAGCAATCAGCCCCAGCATTTT. The full variable domain, completed using reference TRBV7-7 and TRBJ1-5, is GAGVSQSPRYKVTKRGQDVTLRCDPISSHATLYWYQQALGQGPEFLTYFNYEAQPDKSGLPSDRFSAERPEGSISTLTIQRTEQRDSAMYRCASSLDWDTSNQPQHFGDGTRLSIL.

This clone has more than one count but fewer than ten. The chain couples TRBV4-1 to TRBJ2-7; 8 positions match TRBD1. Germline trimming cut 1 base from V and 7 bases from J; bases unmatched to any gene: 9. From germline, CDR1 is MGHRA and CDR2 YSYEKL. The length of the CDR3 is 15 residues. Here the CDR3 DNA reads TGCGCCAGCAGCCAAGTTACCAGGGGGCAAGGAGAGCAGTACTTC. Amino acid sequence: CASSQVTRGQGEQYF.

The V gene is TRBV6-5, the J gene TRBJ1-5; D is perhaps TRBD1 (5 bases). Germline CDR1 reads MNHEY; CDR2 reads SVGAGI. V lost 0 bases and J lost 5, with 11 bases in between. The CDR3 totals 15 residues. For the CDR3, the DNA is TGTGCCAGCAGTTACTCGTGGGGGGGTGATCAGCCCCAGCATTTT. The encoded protein is CASSYSWGGDQPQHF.

The chain joins TRBV7-9 to TRBJ2-7; perhaps TRBD1 as D (5 bases). Germline-derived CDR1 and CDR2 are SEHNR and FQNEAQ (reference sequence). Trimming stripped 4 bases from V and 6 bases from J, with 10 bases between. CDR3 length: 12 amino acids. In DNA, the CDR3 is TGTGCCAGCAGCTCTGACAGCGCCGAGCAGTACTTC. Translated: CASSSDSAEQYF. Looking up the rest from reference TRBV7-9 and TRBJ2-7 gives the full variable domain: DTGVSQNPRHKITKRGQNVTFRCDPISEHNRLYWYRQTLGQGPEFLTYFQNEAQLEKSRLLSDRFSAERPKGSFSTLEIQRTEQGDSAMYLCASSSDSAEQYFGPGTRLTVT.

There are a few counts of this clone. V usage is TRBV30 and J usage is TRBJ1-3, with TRBD1 matching over 7 bases. The CDR3 runs 12 residues. Germline V CDR1 and CDR2: GTSNPN, SVGIG (reference sequence). Here the CDR3 DNA reads TGTGTATGGCAGGGGGATTGGAACACCATATATTTT. Residues: CVWQGDWNTIYF.

This CDR3 reads CASSSDRGRSGLFIYEQYF. The CDR3 DNA sequence: TGTGCCAGCAGCTCAGACAGGGGGCGATCCGGACTCTTTATCTACGAGCAGTACTTC. V usage is TRBV5-4 and J usage is TRBJ2-7; 10 bases map to TRBD1. Germline trimming cut 3 bases from V and 3 bases from J; bases unmatched to any gene: 18. The CDR3 runs 19 residues. CDR1 is SGHNT and CDR2 is YYREEE in the germline V gene (reference sequence).

This clone has more than one count but fewer than ten. This chain uses TRBV7-9 with TRBJ1-1, with D possibly TRBD1 on 5 matching bases. The CDR3 consists of 14 residues. Germline V lookup: CDR1 SEHNR, CDR2 FQNEAQ (reference sequence). V lost 3 bases and J 0 bases, leaving 8 bases between the germline ends. The CDR3 coding sequence is TGTGCCAGCAGCTTTACAGGTATGAACACTGAAGCTTTCTTT. Encoded protein: CASSFTGMNTEAFF. Full variable domain (rest looked up from reference TRBV7-9 and TRBJ1-1): DTGVSQNPRHKITKRGQNVTFRCDPISEHNRLYWYRQTLGQGPEFLTYFQNEAQLEKSRLLSDRFSAERPKGSFSTLEIQRTEQGDSAMYLCASSFTGMNTEAFFGQGTRLTVV.

This clone was counted only a few times. Sequence at one end of the junction differs from germline and may be a read error. CDR3 region: CASSRNAGELFF. Written as DNA, the CDR3 is TGTGCCAGCAGCAGGAACGCCGGGGAGCTGTTTTTT. The rearrangement joins TRBV6-5 to TRBJ2-2; D gene uncertain. CDR3 length: 12 residues. From germline, CDR1 is MNHEY and CDR2 SVGAGI.

The chain uses TRBV6-4 and TRBJ2-4, with 8 bases fitting TRBD1. Trimming took 11 bases from V and 0 from J; bases not matched to a gene: 21. The CDR3 sequence is 19 residues long. Per germline, CDR1 MRHNA and CDR2 SNTAGT. The CDR3 protein is CAGNDPRTGKGVAKNIQYF. In DNA form, the CDR3 reads TGTGCCGGCAATGATCCCCGGACAGGGAAGGGGGTAGCCAAAAACATTCAGTACTTC.

The chain joins TRBV29-1 to TRBJ2-3; 9 nucleotides agree with TRBD2. Germline values: CDR1 SQVTM, CDR2 ANQGSEA. Trimming at V came to 7 bases and at J to 0 bases, leaving 14 bases not matched to a gene. This CDR3 comprises 17 residues. CDR3 sequence reads: CSGRVAGGLSSTDTQYF. CDR3 nucleotides: TGCAGCGGGCGGGTGGCGGGAGGGTTGAGTAGCACAGATACGCAGTATTTT.

In DNA, the CDR3 is TGTGCCAGCAGCGCTCAACTAGGACCCTATATTCCGGACTATGGCTACACCTTC. Residues: CASSAQLGPYIPDYGYTF. The J gene is TRBJ1-2, the V gene TRBV9; D not certain. The V gene's germline CDR1 is SGDLS and CDR2 YYNGEE. The CDR3 loop spans 18 amino acids. V lost 3 bases and J 3 bases, leaving 24 bases between the germline ends.

V gene TRBV2 combines with J gene TRBJ1-2; 8 positions agree with TRBD1. V shed 4 bases and J 8 bases; nucleotides not matched to a gene: 6. This CDR3 contains 13 residues. Germline V gives CDR1 SNHLY, CDR2 FYNNEI. The CDR3 bases are TGTGCCAGCAGTGGGACAGGGCTGGGAGGCTACACCTTC. Translated, it gives CASSGTGLGGYTF.

This clone was observed a few times. CDR3 sequence reads: CASSREGISNQPQHF. The CDR3 DNA reads as TGTGCCAGCAGCCGGGAGGGTATAAGCAATCAGCCCCAGCATTTT. This rearrangement joins TRBV6-5 to TRBJ1-5, with D uncertain. V dropped 6 bases and J dropped 1 base, with 13 bases sitting between them. The CDR3 covers 15 residues. Germline CDR1 is MNHEY and CDR2 is SVGAGI.

This clone was counted a few times. The chain employs TRBV11-2 and TRBJ2-3; D unclear. The CDR3 consists of 16 residues. Per the germline V gene, CDR1 is SGHAT and CDR2 is FQNNGV. Between the trimmed V and J ends, which lost 5 bases and 0 bases, there was a span of 15 bases. The CDR3 reads CASSHWSVPSTDTQYF. Here the CDR3 DNA reads TGTGCCAGCAGCCACTGGTCGGTACCGAGCACAGATACGCAGTATTTT.

This clone was observed a handful of times. This chain links TRBV19 with TRBJ2-1; 7 bases line up with TRBD2. Trimming cost V 5 bases and J 7 bases; bases outside gene matches: 11. Germline loops: CDR1 LNHDA, CDR2 SQIVND (reference sequence). This CDR3 comprises 15 residues. CDR3 in DNA: TGTGCCAGTAGTCGGAGCGGGACCAGCCTAAATGAGCAGTTCTTC. Protein product: CASSRSGTSLNEQFF.

V gene TRBV18 combines with J gene TRBJ2-2, with TRBD2 identical over 8 bases. This CDR3 is 15 amino acids long. Germline V lookup: CDR1 KGHSH, CDR2 LQKENI. Losses at the gene ends were 3 bases for V and 4 bases for J; bases not matched to a gene: 4. CDR3 DNA: TGTGCCAGCTCACCGAGCGGGGGTCTCACCGGGGAGCTGTTTTTT. This codes for CASSPSGGLTGELFF.

This clone appeared a few times. The gene calls are TRBV30 and TRBJ1-3; 7 bases align to TRBD1. V lost 0 bases to trimming and J lost 4 bases; unmatched junction nucleotides: 6. The germline V gene encodes CDR1 GTSNPN and CDR2 SVGIG (reference sequence). The CDR3 runs to 15 residues. DNA of the CDR3: TGTGCCTGGAGTGTCCCGACAGGGAACGGAAACACCATATATTTT. As protein: CAWSVPTGNGNTIYF. Based on the CDR3 plus reference TRBV30 and TRBJ1-3, the full variable domain is SQTIHQWPATLVQPVGSPLSLECTVEGTSNPNLYWYRQAAGRGLQLLFYSVGIGQISSEVPQNLSASRPQDRQFILSSKKLLLSDSGFYLCAWSVPTGNGNTIYFGEGSWLTVV.